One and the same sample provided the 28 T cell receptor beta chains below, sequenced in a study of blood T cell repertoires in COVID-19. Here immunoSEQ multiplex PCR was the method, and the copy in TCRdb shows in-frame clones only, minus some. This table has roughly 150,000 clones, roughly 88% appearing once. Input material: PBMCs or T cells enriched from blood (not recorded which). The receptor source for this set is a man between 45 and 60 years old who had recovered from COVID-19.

The CDR3 DNA follows: TGTGCCAGCAGCTTGCCAGGGGCAGGGGATGGGACCCAGTACTTC. This gives the protein CASSLPGAGDGTQYF. V usage is TRBV5-5 and J usage is TRBJ2-5; tentatively, D is TRBD1 (6 bases). V was clipped by 1 base and J by 7 bases, with 17 bases between them. Per the germline V gene, CDR1 is SGHKS and CDR2 is YYEKEE (reference sequence). The CDR3 runs to 15 residues.

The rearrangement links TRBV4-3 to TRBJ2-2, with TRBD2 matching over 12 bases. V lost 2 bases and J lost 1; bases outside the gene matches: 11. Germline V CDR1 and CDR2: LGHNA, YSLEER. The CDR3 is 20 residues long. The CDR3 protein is CASSQRATSGSSGNTGELFF. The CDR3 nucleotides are TGCGCCAGCAGCCAAAGGGCGACTAGCGGGAGTTCCGGGAACACCGGGGAGCTGTTTTTT.

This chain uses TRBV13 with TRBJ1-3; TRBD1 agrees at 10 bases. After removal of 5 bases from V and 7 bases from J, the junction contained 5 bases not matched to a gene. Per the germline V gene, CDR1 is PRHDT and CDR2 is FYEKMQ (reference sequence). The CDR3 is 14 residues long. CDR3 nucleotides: TGTGCCAGCAGCCTGGGACAGGGGAGCAACACCATATATTTT. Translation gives CASSLGQGSNTIYF.

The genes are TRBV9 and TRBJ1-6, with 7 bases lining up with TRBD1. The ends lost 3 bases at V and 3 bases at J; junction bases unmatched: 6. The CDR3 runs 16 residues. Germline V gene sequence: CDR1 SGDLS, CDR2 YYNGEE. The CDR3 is CASSAGTANYNSPLHF. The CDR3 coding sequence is TGTGCCAGCAGCGCTGGGACAGCTAACTATAATTCACCCCTCCACTTT.

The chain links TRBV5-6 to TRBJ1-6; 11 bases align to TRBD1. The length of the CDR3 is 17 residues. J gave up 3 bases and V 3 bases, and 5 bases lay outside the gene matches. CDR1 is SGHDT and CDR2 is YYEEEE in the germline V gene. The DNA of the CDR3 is TGTGCCAGCAGCTACCGTGGGACAGGGGGCTATAATTCACCCCTCCACTTT. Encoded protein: CASSYRGTGGYNSPLHF. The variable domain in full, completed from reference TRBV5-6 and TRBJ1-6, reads DAGVTQSPTHLIKTRGQQVTLRCSPKSGHDTVSWYQQALGQGPQFIFQYYEEEERQRGNFPDRFSGHQFPNYSSELNVNALLLGDSALYLCASSYRGTGGYNSPLHFGNGTRLTVT.

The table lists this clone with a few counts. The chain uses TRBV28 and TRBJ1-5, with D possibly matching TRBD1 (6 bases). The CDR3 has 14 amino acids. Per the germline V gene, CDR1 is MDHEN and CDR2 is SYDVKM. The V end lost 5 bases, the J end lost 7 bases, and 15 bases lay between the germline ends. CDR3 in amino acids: CASSPGHLRQPQHF. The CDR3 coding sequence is TGTGCCAGCAGTCCGGGACACCTGCGCCAGCCCCAGCATTTT.

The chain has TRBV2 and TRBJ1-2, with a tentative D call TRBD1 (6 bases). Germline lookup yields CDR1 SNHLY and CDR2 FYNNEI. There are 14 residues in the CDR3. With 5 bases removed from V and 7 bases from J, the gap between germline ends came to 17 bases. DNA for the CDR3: TGTGCCAGCAGTAGGGACACGCGAGTCCTTGGCTACACCTTC. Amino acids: CASSRDTRVLGYTF.

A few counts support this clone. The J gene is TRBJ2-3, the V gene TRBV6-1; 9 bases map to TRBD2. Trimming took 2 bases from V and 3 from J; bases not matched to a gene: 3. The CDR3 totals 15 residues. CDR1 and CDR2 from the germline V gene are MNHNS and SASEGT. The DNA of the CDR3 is TGTGCCAGCAGTGAACAAGCGGGAGGTACAGATACGCAGTATTTT. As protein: CASSEQAGGTDTQYF.

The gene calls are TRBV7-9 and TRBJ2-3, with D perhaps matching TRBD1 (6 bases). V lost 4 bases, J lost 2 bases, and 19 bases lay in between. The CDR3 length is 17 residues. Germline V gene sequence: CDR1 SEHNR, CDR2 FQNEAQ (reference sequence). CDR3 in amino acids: CASSSGWGTKATDTQYF. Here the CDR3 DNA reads TGTGCCAGCAGCTCCGGGTGGGGGACAAAGGCCACAGATACGCAGTATTTT.

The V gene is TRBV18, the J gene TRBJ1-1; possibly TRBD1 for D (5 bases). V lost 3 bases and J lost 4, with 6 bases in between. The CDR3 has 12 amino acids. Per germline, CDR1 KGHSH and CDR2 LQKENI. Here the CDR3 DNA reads TGTGCCAGCTCACCTCAGGGCACTGAAGCTTTCTTT. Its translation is CASSPQGTEAFF.

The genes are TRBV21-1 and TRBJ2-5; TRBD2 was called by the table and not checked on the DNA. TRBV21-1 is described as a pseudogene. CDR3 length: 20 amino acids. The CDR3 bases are TGTGCCAGCAGCAAAGTCTTGGGTGGGCTTTTGTGGACTTGTCAAGAGACCCAGTACTTC. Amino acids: CASSKVLGGLLWTCQETQYF.

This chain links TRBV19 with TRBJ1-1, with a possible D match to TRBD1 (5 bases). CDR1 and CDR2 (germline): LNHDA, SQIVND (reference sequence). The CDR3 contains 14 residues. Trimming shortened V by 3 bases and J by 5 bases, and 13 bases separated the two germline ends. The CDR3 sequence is CASSMGPGVTEAFF. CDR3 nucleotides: TGTGCCAGTAGTATGGGTCCGGGGGTTACTGAAGCTTTCTTT.

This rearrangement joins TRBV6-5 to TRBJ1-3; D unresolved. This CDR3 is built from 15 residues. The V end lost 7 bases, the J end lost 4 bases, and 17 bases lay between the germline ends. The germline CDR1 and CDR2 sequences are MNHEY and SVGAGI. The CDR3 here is CASTDHRSRGNTIYF. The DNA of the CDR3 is TGTGCCAGCACGGATCACAGAAGTAGAGGAAACACCATATATTTT.

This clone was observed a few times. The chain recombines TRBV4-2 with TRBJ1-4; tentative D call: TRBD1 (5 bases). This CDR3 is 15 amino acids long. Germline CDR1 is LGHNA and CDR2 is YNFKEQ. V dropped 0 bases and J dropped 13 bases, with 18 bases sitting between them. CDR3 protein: CASSQDIQDRAGLFF. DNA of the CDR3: TGTGCCAGCAGCCAAGATATACAGGATCGAGCGGGACTGTTTTTT.

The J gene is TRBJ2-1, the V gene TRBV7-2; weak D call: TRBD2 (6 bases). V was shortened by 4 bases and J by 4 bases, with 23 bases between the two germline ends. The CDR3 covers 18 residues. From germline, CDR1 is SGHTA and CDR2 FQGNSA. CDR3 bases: TGTGCCAGCAGCTCTCTAACCTTACGCGGGACGCCTTACAATGAGCAGTTCTTC. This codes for CASSSLTLRGTPYNEQFF.

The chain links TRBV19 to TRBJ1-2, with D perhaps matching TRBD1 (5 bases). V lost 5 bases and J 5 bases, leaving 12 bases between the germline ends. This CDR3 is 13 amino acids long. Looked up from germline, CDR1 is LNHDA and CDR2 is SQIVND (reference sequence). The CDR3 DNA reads TGTGCCAGTAGTGCACCAGGGAAGTATGGCTACACCTTC. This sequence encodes CASSAPGKYGYTF.

The chain's CDR3 is CASIMRPGELFF. The CDR3, as DNA: TGTGCCAGCATCATGCGGCCCGGGGAGCTGTTTTTT. V is TRBV9 and J is TRBJ2-2, with D unresolved. The CDR3 is 12 residues long. Germline V gene data show CDR1 as SGDLS and CDR2 as YYNGEE. Between the trimmed V and J ends, which lost 6 bases and 6 bases, there was a span of 9 bases.

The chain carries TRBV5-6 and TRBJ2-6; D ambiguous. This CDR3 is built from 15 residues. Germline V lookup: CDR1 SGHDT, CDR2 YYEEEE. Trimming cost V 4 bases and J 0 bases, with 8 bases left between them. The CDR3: CASSLLPSGANVLTF. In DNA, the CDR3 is TGTGCCAGCAGCCTACTGCCCTCTGGGGCCAACGTCCTGACTTTC.

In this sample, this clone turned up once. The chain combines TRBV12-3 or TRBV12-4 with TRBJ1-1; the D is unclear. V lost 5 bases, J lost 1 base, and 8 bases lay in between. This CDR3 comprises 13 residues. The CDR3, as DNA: TGTGCCAGCAGTCTACAGACGAACACTGAAGCTTTCTTT. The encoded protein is CASSLQTNTEAFF.

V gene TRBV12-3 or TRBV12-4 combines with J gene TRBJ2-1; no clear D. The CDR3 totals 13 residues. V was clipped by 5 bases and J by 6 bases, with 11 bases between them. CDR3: CASSLKARNEQFF. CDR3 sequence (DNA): TGTGCCAGCAGTCTCAAAGCGCGCAATGAGCAGTTCTTC.

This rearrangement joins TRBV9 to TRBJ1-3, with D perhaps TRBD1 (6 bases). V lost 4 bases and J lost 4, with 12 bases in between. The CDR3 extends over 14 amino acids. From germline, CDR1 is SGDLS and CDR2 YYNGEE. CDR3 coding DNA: TGTGCCAGCAGCCCACAGGGTTCAGGAAACACCATATATTTT. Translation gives CASSPQGSGNTIYF.

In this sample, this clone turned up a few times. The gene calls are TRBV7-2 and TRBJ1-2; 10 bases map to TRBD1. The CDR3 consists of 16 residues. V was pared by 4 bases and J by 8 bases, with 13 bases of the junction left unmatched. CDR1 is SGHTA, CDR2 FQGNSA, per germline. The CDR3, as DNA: TGTGCCAGCAGCTCGGGACAGGGGAGCAGGGTTGAAGGCTACACCTTC. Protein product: CASSSGQGSRVEGYTF.

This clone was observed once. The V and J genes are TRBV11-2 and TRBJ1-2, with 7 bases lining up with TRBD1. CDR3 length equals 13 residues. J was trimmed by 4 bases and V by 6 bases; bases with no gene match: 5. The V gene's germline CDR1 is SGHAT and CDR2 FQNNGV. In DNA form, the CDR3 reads TGTGCCAGCAGGCAGACAGGGACCTATGGCTACACCTTC. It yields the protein CASRQTGTYGYTF.

The CDR3 protein is CASSLVGAANYGYTF. In DNA, the CDR3 is TGTGCCAGCAGCTTAGTTGGGGCGGCCAACTATGGCTACACCTTC. The chain combines TRBV7-9 with TRBJ1-2, with D perhaps TRBD1 (5 bases). V was clipped by 1 base and J by 2 bases, with 11 bases between them. Per germline, CDR1 SEHNR and CDR2 FQNEAQ (reference sequence). The CDR3 sequence is 15 residues long.

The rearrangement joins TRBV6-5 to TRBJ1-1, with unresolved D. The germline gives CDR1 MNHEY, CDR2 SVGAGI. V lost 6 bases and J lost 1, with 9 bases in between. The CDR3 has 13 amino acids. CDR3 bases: TGTGCCAGCAGAAAGACTTGGAACACTGAAGCTTTCTTT. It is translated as CASRKTWNTEAFF.

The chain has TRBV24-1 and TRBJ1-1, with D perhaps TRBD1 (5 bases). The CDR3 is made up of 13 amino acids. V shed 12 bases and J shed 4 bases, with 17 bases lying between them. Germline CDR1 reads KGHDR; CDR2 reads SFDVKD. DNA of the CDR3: TGTGCCGTCGGTCGGGGGGGTGGCACTGAAGCTTTCTTT. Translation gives CAVGRGGGTEAFF.

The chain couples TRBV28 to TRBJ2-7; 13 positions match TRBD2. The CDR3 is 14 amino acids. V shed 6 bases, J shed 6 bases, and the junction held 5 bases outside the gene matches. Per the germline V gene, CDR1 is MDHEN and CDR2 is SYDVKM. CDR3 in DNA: TGTGCCAGCAGCCTGAGACTAGCGGGGGGCGAGCAGTACTTC. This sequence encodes CASSLRLAGGEQYF.

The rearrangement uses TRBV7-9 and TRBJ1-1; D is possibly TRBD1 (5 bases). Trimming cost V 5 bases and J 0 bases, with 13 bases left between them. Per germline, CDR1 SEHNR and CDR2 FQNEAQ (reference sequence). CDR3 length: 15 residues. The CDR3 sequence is CASSPRGNMNTEAFF. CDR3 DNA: TGTGCCAGCAGCCCCCGGGGGAACATGAACACTGAAGCTTTCTTT.